The 3 T cell receptor beta chains given below trace back to one sample, sequenced in a study of identical twins. From the 5' RACE reads, TCRdb called clonotypes with MiXCR, one entry per CDR3 protein. This table holds just under 650,000 distinct CDR3 sequences, just over 7% found once. These same records also appear under a second study, on yellow fever vaccine responses in identical twins.

The sequenced sample was PBMCs. The receptors come from a woman between 18 and 29 years old in good health.

The chain couples TRBV15 to TRBJ2-3; tentatively, D is TRBD1 (6 bases). The CDR3 has 18 amino acids. With 0 bases removed from V and 4 bases from J, the gap between germline ends came to 20 bases. The germline CDR1 and CDR2 sequences are LNHNV and YYDKDF (reference sequence). As DNA, the CDR3 is TGTGCCACCAGCAGAGATCCTACAACGGGAAGGGGGTCAGATACGCAGTATTTT. Its translation is CATSRDPTTGRGSDTQYF. The variable domain in full, completed from reference TRBV15 and TRBJ2-3, reads DAMVIQNPRYQVTQFGKPVTLSCSQTLNHNVMYWYQQKSSQAPKLLFHYYDKDFNNEADTPDNFQSRRPNTSFCFLDIRSPGLGDTAMYLCATSRDPTTGRGSDTQYFGPGTRLTVL.

The J gene is TRBJ2-7, the V gene TRBV5-6; D remains unclear. The CDR3 runs to 14 residues. V was clipped by 0 bases and J by 2 bases, with 9 bases between them. CDR1 and CDR2 from the germline V gene are SGHDT and YYEEEE. CDR3 in DNA: TGTGCCAGCAGCTTGGTGGACGTAACCTACGAGCAGTACTTC. Encoded protein: CASSLVDVTYEQYF.

V gene TRBV6-5 combines with J gene TRBJ2-1; D remains unclear. Germline CDR1 and CDR2: MNHEY and SVGAGI. The CDR3 has 17 residues. The V end was cut by 1 base, the J end by 2 bases, with 15 bases between. CDR3 sequence reads: CASSYFAIGVTYNEQFF. The DNA of the CDR3 is TGTGCCAGCAGTTACTTCGCGATTGGAGTAACCTACAATGAGCAGTTCTTC.